The clone carrying this TCR beta chain came up many times. What it binds is unknown. This record comes from a study of T-cell memory formation after mild COVID-19. Study-wide context: TCR clusters were mostly donor specific.

General study points: In pre-infection memory, a portion of responding clones appeared, which suggested that cross-reactive memory joined.

V shed 1 base and J shed 4 bases, with 7 bases lying between them. CDR1 and CDR2 from the germline V gene are MNHEY and SVGAGI. This CDR3 has 14 amino acids. TCRdb re-derived calls from the 5' RACE reads in MiXCR, one entry per CDR3 protein. This repertoire shows 120,000 to 150,000 distinct CDR3 sequences, under 7% found once; its top ten account for just over 2%. The TCR originated in an adult woman who had mild COVID-19 (a few samples of this study predate the infection). Cell type and time point are not known. The chain couples TRBV6-5 to TRBJ2-2; D unclear. Sequencing input: PBMCs or a T cell subset sorted from them (not recorded which). The CDR3 is CASSYLLTTGELFF. CDR3 DNA: TGTGCCAGCAGTTACTTATTAACCACCGGGGAGCTGTTTTTT.